The rows below give T cell receptor beta chains drawn from one sample of a study of cytomegalovirus exposure and HLA in healthy donors. Generated by immunoSEQ multiplex PCR, the TCRdb table keeps only in-frame clones and is missing some. In the table there are about 81,000 clones, approximately 90% of which are singletons. Input material: PBMCs. All receptors come from a man between 18 and 29 years old in good health and CMV-seronegative. CDR3s include the opening cysteine and the closing phenylalanine or tryptophan. Each record gives: J gene, clone size, D gene, V gene, CDR3 DNA, CDR3 protein. The D gene is left open where the match is weak. Some rows have no size entry. The others give once, few or many, or a class for an expanded clone.

j_gene: TRBJ2-1; abundance: .; d_gene: TRBD2; v_gene: TRBV29-1; CDR3nt: TGCAGCGTTGGGGTTAGCGGGATCTACAATGAGCAGTTCTTC; CDR3aa: CSVGVSGIYNEQFF
j_gene: TRBJ2-1; abundance: .; d_gene: TRBD2; v_gene: TRBV14; CDR3nt: TGTGCCAGCAGCGCCCGGACCGCCGGGACTAGCGGGAGAAGGATGGCTGAGCAGTTCTTC; CDR3aa: CASSARTAGTSGRRMAEQFF
j_gene: TRBJ2-1; abundance: .; d_gene: .; v_gene: TRBV2; CDR3nt: TGTGCCAGCAGAGGTAGCGGAGTCGCTCTGGGTGGTGAGCAGTTCTTC; CDR3aa: CASRGSGVALGGEQFF
j_gene: TRBJ1-6; abundance: .; d_gene: .; v_gene: TRBV5-6; CDR3nt: TGTGCCAGCAGCAGAAAGCAGGGGCGCAATTCACCCCTCCACTTT; CDR3aa: CASSRKQGRNSPLHF
j_gene: TRBJ1-2; abundance: .; d_gene: .; v_gene: TRBV27; CDR3nt: TGTGCCAGCAGTTTTCGACAAGGCTTCGGCTACACCTTC; CDR3aa: CASSFRQGFGYTF
j_gene: TRBJ2-5; abundance: .; d_gene: .; v_gene: TRBV28; CDR3nt: TGTGCCAGCATGGAGGTTCAGACCCAGTACTTC; CDR3aa: CASMEVQTQYF
j_gene: TRBJ2-7; abundance: .; d_gene: TRBD1; v_gene: TRBV5-5; CDR3nt: TGTGCCAGCAGCGTACAGGGGGTGACCTACGAGCAGTACTTC; CDR3aa: CASSVQGVTYEQYF
j_gene: TRBJ2-5; abundance: .; d_gene: .; v_gene: TRBV5-1; CDR3nt: TGCGCCAGCAGCTTGGGTGTTTACGGGTTCCAAGAGACCCAGTACTTC; CDR3aa: CASSLGVYGFQETQYF
j_gene: TRBJ2-3; abundance: .; d_gene: .; v_gene: TRBV25-1; CDR3nt: TGTGCCAGCAGTGCTGTCACAGATACGCAGTATTTT; CDR3aa: CASSAVTDTQYF
j_gene: TRBJ2-7; abundance: .; d_gene: TRBD2; v_gene: TRBV27; CDR3nt: TGTGCCAGCAGTTTATACCGGCGGGAGTTTAGGGAGCAGTACTTC; CDR3aa: CASSLYRREFREQYF
j_gene: TRBJ1-4; abundance: .; d_gene: .; v_gene: TRBV7-9; CDR3nt: TGTGCCAGCAGCATTAGACAGTCTAATGAAAAACTGTTTTTT; CDR3aa: CASSIRQSNEKLFF
j_gene: TRBJ2-6; abundance: .; d_gene: .; v_gene: TRBV28; CDR3nt: TGTGCCAGCAGTCAGGGTTGGGTCTTGGCTCTGCTCTCTGGGGCCAACGTCCTGACTTTC; CDR3aa: CASSQGWVLALLSGANVLTF
j_gene: TRBJ2-5; abundance: .; d_gene: TRBD2; v_gene: TRBV6-8; CDR3nt: TGTGCCAGCAGAACCCCGGTGGTAGCGGGAGGGTACGGGACCCAGTACTTC; CDR3aa: CASRTPVVAGGYGTQYF
j_gene: TRBJ2-2; abundance: .; d_gene: TRBD2; v_gene: TRBV7-9; CDR3nt: TGTGCCAGCAGCTTAGCGGGAGGGCCGACCGGGGAGCTGTTTTTT; CDR3aa: CASSLAGGPTGELFF
j_gene: TRBJ2-2; abundance: .; d_gene: .; v_gene: TRBV5-5; CDR3nt: TGTGCCAGCAGCTTGTTCGGCCGCGGACTGTCAGGGGAGCTGTTTTTT; CDR3aa: CASSLFGRGLSGELFF
j_gene: TRBJ2-3; abundance: .; d_gene: TRBD2; v_gene: TRBV5-1; CDR3nt: TGCGCCAGCAGCCCAGTAGCGGGAGCAGATACGCAGTATTTT; CDR3aa: CASSPVAGADTQYF
j_gene: TRBJ1-1; abundance: once; d_gene: .; v_gene: TRBV29-1; CDR3nt: TGCAGCGTTAATCAGGGGAACACTGAAGCTTTCTTT; CDR3aa: CSVNQGNTEAFF
j_gene: TRBJ1-1; abundance: .; d_gene: .; v_gene: TRBV28; CDR3nt: TGTGCCAGCAGTTCCACACTGAACACTGAAGCTTTCTTT; CDR3aa: CASSSTLNTEAFF
j_gene: TRBJ2-5; abundance: .; d_gene: TRBD1; v_gene: TRBV6-5; CDR3nt: TGTGCCAGCAGCCTGACAGGGGGTAGAGAGACCCAGTACTTC; CDR3aa: CASSLTGGRETQYF
j_gene: TRBJ2-1; abundance: .; d_gene: TRBD2; v_gene: TRBV29-1; CDR3nt: TGCAGCGTCTATAGCGGGACCCCGTTCTTC; CDR3aa: CSVYSGTPFF
j_gene: TRBJ2-3; abundance: .; d_gene: .; v_gene: TRBV5-1; CDR3nt: TGCGCCAGCAGCGGTGTTAGCGGTAGCACAGATACGCAGTATTTT; CDR3aa: CASSGVSGSTDTQYF
j_gene: TRBJ2-7; abundance: once; d_gene: TRBD2; v_gene: TRBV7-9; CDR3nt: TGTGCCAGCAGCGCCACTAGCGCGACGCTCTACGAGCAGTACTTC; CDR3aa: CASSATSATLYEQYF
j_gene: TRBJ2-3; abundance: .; d_gene: .; v_gene: TRBV4-3; CDR3nt: TGCGCCAGCAGCCAGCGTCGGAGCACAGATACGCAGTATTTT; CDR3aa: CASSQRRSTDTQYF
j_gene: TRBJ2-3; abundance: .; d_gene: TRBD1; v_gene: TRBV29-1; CDR3nt: TGCAGCGTTGACCTCGGGACAGTTTCGCAGTATTTT; CDR3aa: CSVDLGTVSQYF
j_gene: TRBJ1-4; abundance: .; d_gene: .; v_gene: TRBV18; CDR3nt: TGTGCCAGCTCACTCGGTCGAAATGAAAAACTGTTTTTT; CDR3aa: CASSLGRNEKLFF
j_gene: TRBJ2-7; abundance: .; d_gene: .; v_gene: TRBV25-1; CDR3nt: TGTGCCAGCAGCTGGGTAGCGGCCCCCTACGAGCAGTACTTC; CDR3aa: CASSWVAAPYEQYF
j_gene: TRBJ1-2; abundance: .; d_gene: TRBD1; v_gene: TRBV7-2; CDR3nt: TGTGCCAGCAGCTTAGGATCACAGGGGGGCTACACCTTC; CDR3aa: CASSLGSQGGYTF
j_gene: TRBJ2-1; abundance: .; d_gene: .; v_gene: TRBV27; CDR3nt: TGTGCCAGCAGTTTTTTGAGGCAGAACCTAGTAAATGAGCAGTTCTTC; CDR3aa: CASSFLRQNLVNEQFF
j_gene: TRBJ2-7; abundance: .; d_gene: TRBD1; v_gene: TRBV28; CDR3nt: TGTGCCAGCAGCCCGCCCCGACCCAGGGGGAACCCCTACGAGCAGTACTTC; CDR3aa: CASSPPRPRGNPYEQYF
j_gene: TRBJ2-1; abundance: .; d_gene: TRBD2; v_gene: TRBV5-4; CDR3nt: TGTGCCAGCAGCTTGGGACTAGCGGGTAACAATGAGCAGTTCTTC; CDR3aa: CASSLGLAGNNEQFF
j_gene: TRBJ2-5; abundance: few; d_gene: .; v_gene: TRBV15; CDR3nt: TGTGCCACCAGCAGTGGGGAGGAGACCCAGTACTTC; CDR3aa: CATSSGEETQYF
j_gene: TRBJ2-1; abundance: .; d_gene: TRBD2; v_gene: TRBV5-5; CDR3nt: TGTGCCAGCAGCTTGTCACACCTAGCGGGAGCCTACAATGAGCAGTTCTTC; CDR3aa: CASSLSHLAGAYNEQFF
j_gene: TRBJ1-5; abundance: .; d_gene: .; v_gene: TRBV28; CDR3nt: TGTGCCAGCAGTCCAGGGGCGGGCAATCAGCCCCAGCATTTT; CDR3aa: CASSPGAGNQPQHF
j_gene: TRBJ2-7; abundance: once; d_gene: TRBD2; v_gene: TRBV5-5; CDR3nt: TGTGCCAGCAGCTTCGGGACTAGGGGTTCGAGGGAGCAGTACTTC; CDR3aa: CASSFGTRGSREQYF
j_gene: TRBJ1-1; abundance: .; d_gene: .; v_gene: TRBV30; CDR3nt: TGTGCCTGGAGAGTCGGGGGGGAGTACACTGAAGCTTTCTTT; CDR3aa: CAWRVGGEYTEAFF
j_gene: TRBJ2-5; abundance: .; d_gene: TRBD2; v_gene: TRBV9; CDR3nt: TGTGCCAGCAGCGTAGGAGCGGGAGGGTCCGCAGAGGAGACCCAGTACTTC; CDR3aa: CASSVGAGGSAEETQYF
j_gene: TRBJ2-1; abundance: .; d_gene: .; v_gene: TRBV9; CDR3nt: TGTGCCAGCAGCGGGGGACCGGGACTTTGGGGCGATGAGCAGTTCTTC; CDR3aa: CASSGGPGLWGDEQFF
j_gene: TRBJ2-1; abundance: once; d_gene: TRBD2; v_gene: TRBV7-3; CDR3nt: TGTGCCAGCAGCCCCCCGGGACTAGCGGGAGAAAATGAGCAGTTCTTC; CDR3aa: CASSPPGLAGENEQFF
j_gene: TRBJ2-5; abundance: once; d_gene: TRBD1; v_gene: TRBV6-1; CDR3nt: TGTGCCAGCAGTGGAACAGGGGAGTACTTC; CDR3aa: CASSGTGEYF
j_gene: TRBJ2-2; abundance: once; d_gene: TRBD1; v_gene: TRBV18; CDR3nt: TGTGCCAGCTCACCAGTTGGACAGGGGGGAGCGAACACCGGGGAGCTGTTTTTT; CDR3aa: CASSPVGQGGANTGELFF
j_gene: TRBJ2-7; abundance: .; d_gene: .; v_gene: TRBV7-6; CDR3nt: TGTGCCAGCAGCTTAGGGGGCAGCGAGCAGTACTTC; CDR3aa: CASSLGGSEQYF
j_gene: TRBJ1-2; abundance: few; d_gene: TRBD1; v_gene: TRBV29-1; CDR3nt: TGCAGCTTTCTACGGGGACAGGGTTATGGCTACACCTTC; CDR3aa: CSFLRGQGYGYTF
j_gene: TRBJ2-7; abundance: .; d_gene: TRBD2; v_gene: TRBV29-1; CDR3nt: TGCAGCGTTGAGGGGACTAGCGCATACGAGCAGTACTTC; CDR3aa: CSVEGTSAYEQYF
j_gene: TRBJ1-1; abundance: once; d_gene: TRBD1; v_gene: TRBV7-9; CDR3nt: TGTGCCAGCAGCGTGCGACAGGGCCTAGGATCTTTCACCGAAGCTTTCTTT; CDR3aa: CASSVRQGLGSFTEAFF